This T cell receptor (beta chain) originates from a study of T cells after yellow fever vaccination (dated by TCRdb to the late 2010s). Study-wide context: The SMART-Seq v4 Ultra Low Input RNA kit was used to prepare libraries from fractions with low cell numbers. Bulk TCR alpha and beta repertoires were sequenced longitudinally to track T-cell clones before and after primary and booster YFV17D yellow fever vaccination. Two healthy male donors made up the cohort, one aged 18 to 29 years and the other aged 30 to 40 years. Blood was collected at multiple timepoints before and after primary and secondary immunization, and bulk PBMC replicates and cell subsets were isolated. Paper-wide results and their limitations: After the booster, most of the clones that had expanded following primary vaccination were detected again (approximately 96% of CD4 and around nine tenths of CD8), which suggests that memory was broadly maintained. A small share of clonotypes occurred in both CD4 and CD8 compartments, likely arising from convergent recombination. The study included only a couple of donors, which limits how far the findings can be generalized. Computational filtering was required because FACS-sorted repertoires could contain abundant contaminating clonotypes from the bulk population. Compared with the primary T-cell response, the secondary T-cell response was weaker but faster, peaking on day 5 rather than day 15.

TCR cDNA was made using 5'RACE template switching, a step that added a universal primer site and unique molecular identifiers. cDNA synthesis was primed from both the TCR alpha and TCR beta constant segments. Library amplification used two PCR steps, and the second PCR step added sample barcodes and sequencing adapters. Sequencing of libraries was done on Illumina HiSeq 2500 (2x100 bp) or NovaSeq (2x150 bp). The original pipeline was this. MIGEC handled demultiplexing of reads and collapsing into UMI consensus sequences, while MiXCR performed V(D)J alignment. Using edgeR on replicate PBMC samples, clonotypes were called vaccine-responding if FDR was below 0.01 and the log2 fold change was above 5 up to day 15. Bulk clonotypes were assigned CD4 or CD8 identity according to which sequenced CD4 or CD8 repertoire held them at higher abundance. Using fastp trimming at Q25 and MiXCR clonotype assembly, TCRdb reanalyzed the public sequencing data and kept in-frame beta chains. Here each entry gathers all rows of one CDR3 protein and keeps the most common genes and DNA. TCRdb, not the authors, supplied the V and J calls. The sample table shows about 120,000 distinct CDR3 sequences, and 7.2% are seen once. The ten largest account for 2.7% of the sample.

This clonotype appeared many times. It lacks a known antigen. No clone much larger than this one lies a single base away; base qualities are absent. The V and J ends are trimmed by 4 bases and 8 bases, leaving 14 bases between them. From the cysteine up to the phenylalanine, the CDR3 has a length of 14 residues. Of the read, only the CDR3 DNA is kept; its 42 bases are in frame from base 1. CDR1 LGHNA and CDR2 YNFKEQ were looked up in the germline V gene. Per the publication, the treatment or condition label means: live attenuated yellow fever vaccine strain. PBMCs were isolated from peripheral blood using a standard Ficoll-Paque protocol. Dynabeads CD4 and CD8 positive selection kits were used to isolate CD4 and CD8 T-cell fractions. TriZol was used to extract RNA from bulk PBMCs, CD4 and CD8 fractions, and dextramer-positive and dextramer-negative fractions.

The chain couples TRBV4-2 to TRBJ1-4; TRBD1 could be the D gene, as 5 bases match. The TCR comes from a man aged 18 to 29 who received the YFV17D yellow fever vaccine. This sample comprised CD4+ T cells sorted from PBMCs, obtained approximately 40 days after the first yellow fever vaccination. The CDR3 corresponds to CASSPDVNREKLFF. The DNA sequence is TGTGCCAGCAGCCCAGACGTGAACAGGGAAAAACTGTTTTTT.